The rows below give T cell receptor beta chains drawn from one sample of a study of CD4 T cells in relation to SARS-CoV-2 and coronaviruses. Assay: immunoSEQ multiplex PCR; the TCRdb copy retains only in-frame clones and omits some. In the table there are 20,000 to 25,000 clones, approximately 76% of which are singletons. These receptors lack a known antigen. Source material: CD4+ T cells from PBMCs, cultured in vitro. The receptors were gathered from a human donor in good health. Each CDR3 is given with its conserved first and last residue. A D gene is named only where the DNA matches it firmly. Rows give clone size only sometimes, using once, few, many, or a class for an expanded clone.

j_call clone_size v_call d_call cdr3_nt cdr3_aa
TRBJ1-1 . TRBV3-1/TRBV3-2 . TGTGCCAGCAGCTATACAGGGAACACTGAAGCTTTCTTT CASSYTGNTEAFF
TRBJ2-3 . TRBV24-1 TRBD1 TGTGCCACCAGTGAGGGGGACAGGTCCGGCACAGATACGCAGTATTTT CATSEGDRSGTDTQYF
TRBJ1-1 few TRBV30 . TGTGCCGTGAGGGGGGATGAGACTGAAGCTTTCTTT CAVRGDETEAFF
TRBJ2-1 . TRBV28 . TGTGCCAGCAGTTCAGGGGGGGGAAATAACAATGAGCAGTTCTTC CASSSGGGNNNEQFF
TRBJ2-4 . TRBV11-3 . TGTGCCAGCAGCTTAGATCGGAGGAACATTCAGTACTTC CASSLDRRNIQYF
TRBJ1-2 . TRBV30 . TGTGCCTGGGCCCGGGAAATCTATGGCTACACCTTC CAWAREIYGYTF
TRBJ2-5 . TRBV24-1 TRBD2 TGTGCCACCAGTGAGGGGACTAGCGGGAGATGGGAGACCCAGTACTTC CATSEGTSGRWETQYF
TRBJ1-5 . TRBV28 TRBD1 TGTGCCAGCAGTTTGCGGGACAGGTCGAATCAGCCCCAGCATTTT CASSLRDRSNQPQHF
TRBJ1-5 once TRBV19 TRBD1 TGTGCCAGTTTAGAACGGAGGACAGGGCATCAGCCCCAGCATTTT CASLERRTGHQPQHF
TRBJ2-2 . TRBV3-1/TRBV3-2 . TGTGCCAGCAGCCAAGAAGGAAGTGGGCCCGTAGCCGGGGAGCTGTTTTTT CASSQEGSGPVAGELFF
TRBJ2-2 . TRBV9 . TGTGCCAGCAGCCCCGGGACGGTCAACACCGGGGAGCTGTTTTTT CASSPGTVNTGELFF
TRBJ2-3 few TRBV5-1 . TGCGCCAGCTCCAAACAGGGAATTGCAGATACGCAGTATTTT CASSKQGIADTQYF
TRBJ2-1 . TRBV12-5 . TGTGCTAGTGGTCTCATAGGTGAGCAGTTCTTC CASGLIGEQFF
TRBJ2-1 . TRBV25-1 . TGTGCCAGCAACCGCCCCGGAAGCTCCTACAATGAGCAGTTCTTC CASNRPGSSYNEQFF
TRBJ2-1 . TRBV4-1 . TGCGCCAGCAGCCCGTTACTTTTCGTGAGTGAATGGCAGTTCTTC CASSPLLFVSEWQFF
TRBJ2-5 once TRBV10-3 . TGTGCCATCAGTGCAGGCTACCAACAAGAGACCCAGTACTTC CAISAGYQQETQYF